The source of this TCR beta chain is a study of glioma-infiltrating T cells. Overall study results and limits: Very few CDR3 sequences were shared between tissue and blood. Non-neoplastic patients had below-expected tissue-blood divergence, while all gliomas exceeded expectation.

Amplification of TCR alpha and beta CDR3 regions from RNA used iRepertoire nested multiplex PCR. For one-step reverse transcription and amplification, roughly 95-400 ng of tissue mRNA or PBMC total RNA was used. One entry per CDR3 protein results from TCRdb running MiXCR on the multiplex PCR reads. The data contain around 190,000 distinct CDR3 sequences, about 31% of them singletons. The V segment lost 5 bases and the J segment 4 bases; nucleotides outside the gene matches: 2. The germline V gene has CDR1 SQVTM and CDR2 ANQGSEA. This CDR3 is 13 amino acids long. At least ten counts were recorded for this clonotype. Its target is not known.

This sequence joins TRBV29-1 and TRBJ1-3; 10 bases are a match to TRBD1. This TCR came from a human donor with low-grade glioma or glioblastoma, undergoing nonglioma brain surgery, or in good health (not recorded which). Input material: glioma tissue, nonneoplastic brain tissue, or PBMCs (not recorded which). The CDR3 sequence: CSVTGQGGNTIYF. The DNA for the CDR3 is TGCAGCGTTACGGGACAGGGGGGAAACACCATATATTTT.